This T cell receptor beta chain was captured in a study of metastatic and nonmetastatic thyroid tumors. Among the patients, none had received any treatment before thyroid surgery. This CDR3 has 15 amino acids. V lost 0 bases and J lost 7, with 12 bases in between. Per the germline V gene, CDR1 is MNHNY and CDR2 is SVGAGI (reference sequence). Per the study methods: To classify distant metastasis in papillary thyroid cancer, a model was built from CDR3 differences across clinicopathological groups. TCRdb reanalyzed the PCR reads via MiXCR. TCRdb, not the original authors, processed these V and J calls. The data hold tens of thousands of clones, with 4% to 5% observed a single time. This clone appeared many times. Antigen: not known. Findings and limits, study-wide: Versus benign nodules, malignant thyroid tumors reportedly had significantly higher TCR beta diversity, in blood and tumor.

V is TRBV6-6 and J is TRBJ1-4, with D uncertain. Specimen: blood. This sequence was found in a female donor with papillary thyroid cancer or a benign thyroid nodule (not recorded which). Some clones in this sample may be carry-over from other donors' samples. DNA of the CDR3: TGTGCCAGCAGTTACTCAGGAGGGAGCGGTGAAAAACTGTTTTTT. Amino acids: CASSYSGGSGEKLFF.